This TCR beta chain was sequenced during a study of sequential checkpoint blockade in melanoma. Study overall: Randomization was 1:1 between first-line nivolumab→ipilimumab and ipilimumab→nivolumab. Both treatment sequences were followed by maintenance nivolumab.

CDR3 length: 15 amino acids. The germline gives CDR1 SGHVS, CDR2 FNYEAQ. Trimming cost V 1 base and J 0 bases, with 8 bases left between them. Noted treatment: randomized to nivolumab then ipilimumab (arm A) or the reverse (arm B). None of the patients previously received DNA-damaging chemotherapy. From thawed PBMCs, live CD3+CD8+ cells negative for CD19 and CD56 were sorted. Sequencing was performed with immunoSEQ multiplex PCR; in TCRdb, only in-frame clones are kept and a portion is missing. This sample has about 27,000 clones, with 70% to 85% found just once. This chain links TRBV7-6 with TRBJ2-3, with TRBD1 as a possible D gene (5 bases). The source of this sequence is a human donor with melanoma. The sample here was CD8+ T cells sorted from blood (inferred from file names), taken from a patient given nivolumab and ipilimumab in sequence. The DNA for the CDR3 is TGTGCCAGCAGCTTAGAGACAGCCAGCACAGATACGCAGTATTTT. It is translated as CASSLETASTDTQYF.